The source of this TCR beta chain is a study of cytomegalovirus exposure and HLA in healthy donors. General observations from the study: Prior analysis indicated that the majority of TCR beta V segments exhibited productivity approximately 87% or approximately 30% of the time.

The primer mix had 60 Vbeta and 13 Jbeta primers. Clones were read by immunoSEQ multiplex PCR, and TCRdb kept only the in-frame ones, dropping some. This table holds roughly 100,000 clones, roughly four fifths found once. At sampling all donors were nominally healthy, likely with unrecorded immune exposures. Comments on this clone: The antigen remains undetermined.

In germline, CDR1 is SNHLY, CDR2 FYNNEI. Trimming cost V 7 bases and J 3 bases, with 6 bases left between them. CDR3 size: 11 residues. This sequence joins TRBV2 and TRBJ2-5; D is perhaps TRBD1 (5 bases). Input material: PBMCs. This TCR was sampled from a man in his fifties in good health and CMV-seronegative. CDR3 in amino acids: CASKTEETQYF. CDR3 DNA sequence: TGTGCCAGCAAGACAGAAGAGACCCAGTACTTC.